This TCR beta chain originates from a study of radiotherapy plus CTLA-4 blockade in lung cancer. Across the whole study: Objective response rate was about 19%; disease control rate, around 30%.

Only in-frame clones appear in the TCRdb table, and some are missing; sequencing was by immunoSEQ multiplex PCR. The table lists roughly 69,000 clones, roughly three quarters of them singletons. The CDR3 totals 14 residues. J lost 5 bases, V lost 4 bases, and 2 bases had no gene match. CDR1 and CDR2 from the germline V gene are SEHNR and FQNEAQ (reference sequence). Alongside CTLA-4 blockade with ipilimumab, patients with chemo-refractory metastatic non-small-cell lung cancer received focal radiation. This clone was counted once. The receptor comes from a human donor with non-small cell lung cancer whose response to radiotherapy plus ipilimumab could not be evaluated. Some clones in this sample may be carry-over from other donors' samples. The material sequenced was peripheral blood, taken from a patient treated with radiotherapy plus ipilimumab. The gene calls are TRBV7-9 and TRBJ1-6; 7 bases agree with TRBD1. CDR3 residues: CASSSDRDNSPLHF. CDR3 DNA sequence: TGTGCCAGCAGCTCCGACAGGGATAATTCACCCCTCCACTTT.